This T cell receptor beta chain was captured in a study of neoadjuvant anti-PD-1 for oral cavity cancer. Blood cells were analyzed directly, without culture or expansion. TCRdb's copy holds only in-frame clones and misses some; the assay was immunoSEQ multiplex PCR. The data contain 60,000 to 80,000 clones, approximately 79% of them seen just once; the ten biggest clones take up just over 2.5%. From germline, CDR1 is SGHAT and CDR2 FQNNGV. The V end was cut by 5 bases, the J end by 7 bases, with 14 bases between. The CDR3 totals 13 residues. The chain employs TRBV11-2 and TRBJ1-2; tentatively, D is TRBD1 (6 bases). The sample in question was PBMCs, obtained before nivolumab (anti-PD-1) treatment. This clonotype was sampled from a person between 40 and 79 years old with oral cavity squamous cell carcinoma. This CDR3 is CASSLTGFGGYTF. The CDR3 nucleotides read TGTGCCAGCAGCCTCACAGGGTTCGGTGGCTACACCTTC. The full variable domain, rest sourced from reference TRBV11-2 and TRBJ1-2, is EAGVAQSPRYKIIEKRQSVAFWCNPISGHATLYWYQQILGQGPKLLIQFQNNGVVDDSQLPKDRFSAERLKGVDSTLKIQPAKLEDSAVYLCASSLTGFGGYTFGSGTRLTVV.